Listed here are 27 T cell receptor beta chains from one sample, sequenced in a study of cytomegalovirus exposure and HLA in healthy donors. The study ran its PCR with 60 Vbeta and 13 Jbeta primers. Using immunoSEQ multiplex PCR, the repertoire was profiled, and TCRdb retains in-frame clones only, with some absent. The repertoire holds roughly 110,000 clones, with about 70% as singletons. The material sequenced was PBMCs. The receptor source for this set is a human donor in good health.

The chain combines TRBV28 with TRBJ2-6; D gene ambiguous. Germline lookup yields CDR1 MDHEN and CDR2 SYDVKM. The length of the CDR3 is 15 residues. Deletions cut 5 bases from V and 4 bases from J, with 12 bases between. The CDR3 region is CASSIPVSGANVLTF. The DNA of the CDR3 is TGTGCCAGCAGTATTCCGGTTTCCGGGGCCAACGTCCTGACTTTC.

This sequence joins TRBV6-1 and TRBJ2-2, with D uncertain. The CDR3 is 13 amino acids. Deletions cut 9 bases from V and 5 bases from J, with 13 bases between. Germline CDR1 is MNHNS and CDR2 is SASEGT. As DNA, the CDR3 is TGTGCCAGTCGGTTGCTCGTGACCGGGGAGCTGTTTTTT. This sequence encodes CASRLLVTGELFF.

The chain is built from TRBV2 and TRBJ1-4; 7 bases match TRBD1. The CDR3 is made up of 12 amino acids. CDR1 and CDR2 (germline): SNHLY, FYNNEI. V trimming: 6 bases; J trimming: 13 bases; junction bases outside the gene matches: 8. The CDR3 loop is CASRGTAVVLFF. The CDR3 nucleotides are TGTGCCAGCAGGGGGACAGCTGTTGTACTGTTTTTT. The full variable domain, rest sourced from reference TRBV2 and TRBJ1-4, is EPEVTQTPSHQVTQMGQEVILRCVPISNHLYFYWYRQILGQKVEFLVSFYNNEISEKSEIFDDQFSVERPDGSNFTLKIRSTKLEDSAMYFCASRGTAVVLFFGSGTQLSVL.

This rearrangement joins TRBV30 to TRBJ1-2; D possibly corresponds to TRBD1 (5 bases). The CDR3 sequence is 14 residues long. The germline V and J ends were trimmed by 0 bases and 6 bases, with 14 bases remaining between them. Germline V gene lookup returns CDR1 GTSNPN and CDR2 SVGIG (reference sequence). DNA for the CDR3: TGTGCCTGGAGTGTACAAGGGGCACGGCATGGCTACACCTTC. It yields the protein CAWSVQGARHGYTF.

This clone was picked up one time. The chain has TRBV9 and TRBJ2-1; D might be TRBD2 (6 bases). Germline CDR1 SGDLS, CDR2 YYNGEE. V was trimmed by 0 bases and J by 6 bases, leaving 16 bases between them. The CDR3 runs to 16 residues. CDR3 protein: CASSVASGVLVNEQFF. The CDR3 DNA sequence: TGTGCCAGCAGCGTAGCTTCGGGAGTTTTGGTCAATGAGCAGTTCTTC.

The chain is built from TRBV5-6 and TRBJ1-2; D gene unclear. The V gene's germline CDR1 is SGHDT and CDR2 YYEEEE. This CDR3 has 15 residues. V was pared by 6 bases and J by 0 bases, with 15 bases between. The CDR3 spells CASTSPLGANYGYTF. CDR3 coding DNA: TGTGCCAGCACTTCTCCACTGGGAGCTAACTATGGCTACACCTTC.

This clone was observed a single time. This chain joins TRBV9 and TRBJ2-7; 9 bases fit TRBD1. The ends lost 4 bases at V and 3 bases at J; junction bases unmatched: 5. This CDR3 contains 14 residues. Germline CDR1 SGDLS, CDR2 YYNGEE. The CDR3 reads CASSPGQGRYEQYF. The CDR3 nucleotides are TGTGCCAGCAGCCCGGGACAGGGACGCTACGAGCAGTACTTC.

V is TRBV19 and J is TRBJ1-2; D might be TRBD1 (5 bases). CDR1 and CDR2 from the germline V gene are LNHDA and SQIVND (reference sequence). V lost 5 bases and J 3 bases, leaving 25 bases between the germline ends. CDR3 length: 18 residues. CDR3 in amino acids: CASSPPSRGTDRDYGYTF. The CDR3 DNA is TGTGCCAGTAGTCCCCCGAGCCGGGGGACTGATAGGGACTATGGCTACACCTTC.

The chain carries TRBV28 and TRBJ1-1, with D possibly being TRBD1 (5 bases). The V gene's germline CDR1 is MDHEN and CDR2 SYDVKM. There are 14 residues in the CDR3. Trimming took 7 bases from V and 5 from J, leaving 17 bases between them. The CDR3 is CASTPFARDTEAFF. The CDR3 DNA reads TGTGCCAGCACCCCTTTCGCCAGGGATACTGAAGCTTTCTTT. Using reference TRBV28 and TRBJ1-1 for the parts outside the CDR3, the full variable domain is DVKVTQSSRYLVKRTGEKVFLECVQDMDHENMFWYRQDPGLGLRLIYFSYDVKMKEKGDIPEGYSVSREKKERFSLILESASTNQTSMYLCASTPFARDTEAFFGQGTRLTVV.

This chain links TRBV7-3 with TRBJ2-3; 11 bases match TRBD2. The germline CDR1 and CDR2 sequences are SGHTA and FQGTGA. V lost 5 bases and J lost 5; bases outside the gene matches: 6. The CDR3 has 15 amino acids. As DNA, the CDR3 is TGTGCCAGCAGCCATAGCGGGGGGGCCGAAGATACGCAGTATTTT. It translates to CASSHSGGAEDTQYF.

This chain joins TRBV11-2 and TRBJ2-1, with D possibly matching TRBD1 (6 bases). Germline V gene sequence: CDR1 SGHAT, CDR2 FQNNGV. The CDR3 is made up of 16 amino acids. Trimming shortened V by 1 base and J by 4 bases, and 14 bases separated the two germline ends. The CDR3: CASSLARSQGYNEQFF. The CDR3 DNA reads TGTGCCAGCAGCTTAGCAAGGTCCCAGGGGTACAATGAGCAGTTCTTC.

The rearrangement joins TRBV28 to TRBJ2-4; D is unclear. Germline-derived CDR1 and CDR2 are MDHEN and SYDVKM. V lost 2 bases to trimming and J lost 6 bases, with 8 bases between them. CDR3 length: 13 amino acids. The DNA of the CDR3 is TGTGCCAGCAGTTTAAAGCTTGGAAACATTCAGTACTTC. Protein sequence: CASSLKLGNIQYF.

The count of this clone is one. The junction does not match germline at one end; this may be a read error. Other DNA sequences of this sample code for an identical CDR3. The CDR3: CASSYEGRGAEAFF. The CDR3 nucleotides are TGTGCCAGCAGTTATGAGGGGAGGGGCGCTGAGGCTTTCTTT. This chain uses TRBV6-6 with TRBJ1-1; possibly TRBD1 for D (5 bases). The V gene's germline CDR1 is MNHNY and CDR2 SVGAGI (reference sequence). This CDR3 contains 14 residues.

Written as DNA, the CDR3 is TGTGCCAGCAGCTTATATTACACTGGACAGAAATATGGCTACACCTTC. This codes for CASSLYYTGQKYGYTF. This rearrangement joins TRBV7-2 to TRBJ1-2, with D perhaps matching TRBD1 (6 bases). CDR1 is SGHTA, CDR2 FQGNSA, per germline. The ends were cut back, 2 bases at V and 5 bases at J, with 18 bases in the middle. This CDR3 contains 16 residues.

This chain links TRBV10-3 with TRBJ2-5; 7 positions match TRBD1. J was trimmed by 2 bases and V by 5 bases; bases with no gene match: 5. CDR3 length: 14 residues. The germline CDR1 and CDR2 sequences are ENHRY and SYGVKD. The DNA of the CDR3 is TGTGCCATCAGTAGAGACAGGGAGCAAGAGACCCAGTACTTC. It encodes CAISRDREQETQYF.

This clone has a handful of counts. The rearrangement joins TRBV11-2 to TRBJ1-1; a possible D gene is TRBD1 (6 bases). The CDR3 has 15 amino acids. From germline, CDR1 is SGHAT and CDR2 FQNNGV. Trimming pared 2 bases from V and 1 base from J, leaving 11 bases between. The CDR3: CASSLNRDWNTEAFF. CDR3 sequence (DNA): TGTGCCAGCAGCTTAAACAGGGATTGGAACACTGAAGCTTTCTTT.

The chain employs TRBV19 and TRBJ2-3; 8 bases line up with TRBD1. The V gene end was trimmed by 9 bases and the J gene end by 0 bases; junction bases not matched to a gene: 17. Germline CDR1 is LNHDA and CDR2 is SQIVND (reference sequence). The CDR3 is 18 amino acids. The CDR3 loop is CASSWRDRGSPSTDTQYF. CDR3 DNA sequence: TGTGCCAGCTCTTGGAGAGACAGGGGATCCCCTAGCACAGATACGCAGTATTTT.

The chain joins TRBV28 to TRBJ2-5; D remains ambiguous. This CDR3 has 13 residues. Per germline, CDR1 MDHEN and CDR2 SYDVKM. Trimming cost V 8 bases and J 2 bases, with 12 bases left between them. CDR3 residues: CASVKAGQETQYF. CDR3 bases: TGTGCCAGCGTTAAAGCAGGTCAAGAGACCCAGTACTTC.

A single count supports this clone. The chain employs TRBV7-9 and TRBJ2-2; 8 bases agree with TRBD1. Germline lookup yields CDR1 SEHNR and CDR2 FQNEAQ (reference sequence). V dropped 6 bases and J dropped 5; count of bases not matched to a gene: 14. The CDR3 contains 17 residues. This chain's CDR3 is CASRLPPRQGITGELFF. CDR3 sequence (DNA): TGTGCCAGCAGACTCCCCCCGCGACAGGGGATAACCGGGGAGCTGTTTTTT.

The chain uses TRBV7-8 and TRBJ2-7; tentative D call: TRBD1 (6 bases). The germline V and J ends were trimmed by 5 bases and 1 base, with 21 bases remaining between them. Per the germline V gene, CDR1 is SGHVS and CDR2 is FQNEAQ. The CDR3 contains 17 residues. The CDR3 sequence: CASSRGTGTTLSYEQYF. CDR3 in DNA: TGTGCCAGCAGCCGTGGAACCGGGACAACGTTGTCCTACGAGCAGTACTTC.

The chain carries TRBV5-1 and TRBJ2-1; no reliable D call. Germline CDR1 and CDR2: SGHRS and YFSETQ. CDR3 length: 14 amino acids. V lost 6 bases and J lost 9, with 19 bases in between. The CDR3 DNA reads TGCGCCAGCAACGTCTACGATCCGGCAGGTGAGCAGTTCTTC. It encodes CASNVYDPAGEQFF.

The CDR3 nucleotides are TGTGCCAGCAGCTTAGAGGGGGGACGTATATACACTGAAGCTTTCTTT. It yields the protein CASSLEGGRIYTEAFF. This chain uses TRBV11-2 with TRBJ1-1, with D tentatively TRBD1 (5 bases). Germline V gives CDR1 SGHAT, CDR2 FQNNGV. The CDR3 loop spans 16 amino acids. Trimming cost V 0 bases and J 3 bases, with 14 bases left between them. Filled out from reference TRBV11-2 and TRBJ1-1, the complete variable domain reads EAGVAQSPRYKIIEKRQSVAFWCNPISGHATLYWYQQILGQGPKLLIQFQNNGVVDDSQLPKDRFSAERLKGVDSTLKIQPAKLEDSAVYLCASSLEGGRIYTEAFFGQGTRLTVV.

The chain uses TRBV2 and TRBJ1-5; a weak D match, TRBD1 (5 bases). Germline lookup yields CDR1 SNHLY and CDR2 FYNNEI. This CDR3 spans 15 amino acids. Trimming pared 4 bases from V and 1 base from J, leaving 11 bases between. CDR3 DNA: TGTGCCAGCAGTGTCGGCAGGGTGAGCAATCAGCCCCAGCATTTT. This translates into CASSVGRVSNQPQHF.

The chain has TRBV6-5 and TRBJ1-6, with a possible D match to TRBD1 (5 bases). CDR1 is MNHEY, CDR2 SVGAGI, per germline. The CDR3 totals 14 residues. The V end was cut by 1 base, the J end by 8 bases, with 9 bases between. The DNA for the CDR3 is TGTGCCAGCAGTTACTTCGACAGAGATTCACCCCTCCACTTT. This translates into CASSYFDRDSPLHF.

J is TRBJ2-4 and V is TRBV5-6, with D possibly TRBD1 on 7 matching bases. This CDR3 is 16 amino acids long. Trimming shortened V by 0 bases and J by 2 bases, and 12 bases separated the two germline ends. Germline assignment: CDR1 SGHDT and CDR2 YYEEEE. This CDR3 is CASSLAGGGTKNIQYF. The CDR3, as DNA: TGTGCCAGCAGCTTGGCCGGAGGGGGCACCAAAAACATTCAGTACTTC.

This chain links TRBV6-5 with TRBJ2-2, with 12 nucleotides matching TRBD2. V was pared by 6 bases and J by 5 bases, with 4 bases of the junction left unmatched. The CDR3 consists of 15 residues. CDR1 MNHEY and CDR2 SVGAGI come from the germline V gene. The chain's CDR3 is CASRRLAGETGELFF. In DNA, the CDR3 is TGTGCCAGCAGGAGACTAGCGGGGGAAACCGGGGAGCTGTTTTTT.

This clone is a singleton in its sample. The chain employs TRBV2 and TRBJ1-6; tentatively, D is TRBD1 (5 bases). CDR3 length equals 15 residues. Germline values: CDR1 SNHLY, CDR2 FYNNEI. V lost 5 bases and J lost 8, with 16 bases in between. Written as DNA, the CDR3 is TGTGCCAGCAGTCTAAATTCCGGGGGGGATTCACCCCTCCACTTT. Protein sequence: CASSLNSGGDSPLHF.